Listed here are 9 T cell receptor beta chains from one sample, sequenced in a study of CD4+ T cells in melanoma. The data were produced by immunoSEQ multiplex PCR, yet TCRdb's version contains in-frame clones alone and is incomplete. The table includes over 130,000 clones, roughly 91% detected once. The receptors derive from a human donor with melanoma.

V usage is TRBV5-1 and J usage is TRBJ2-5; D may correspond to TRBD1 or TRBD2 (7 bases each). The germline gives CDR1 SGHRS, CDR2 YFSETQ. This CDR3 is 16 amino acids long. V lost 0 bases to trimming and J lost 4 bases, with 16 bases between them. The CDR3 nucleotides are TGCGCCAGCAGCTTGGCGGGGGGAGGACAGGCAGAGACCCAGTACTTC. Its translation is CASSLAGGGQAETQYF.

The gene calls are TRBV4-2 and TRBJ2-6, with unresolved D. V was clipped by 0 bases and J by 4 bases, with 10 bases between them. Germline-derived CDR1 and CDR2 are LGHNA and YNFKEQ. This CDR3 has 16 amino acids. The CDR3 here is CASSQDKTPGANVLTF. The DNA for the CDR3 is TGTGCCAGCAGCCAAGATAAAACTCCCGGGGCCAACGTCCTGACTTTC.

The J gene is TRBJ2-5, the V gene TRBV6-5; D is uncertain. The CDR3 spans 15 residues. The V gene's germline CDR1 is MNHEY and CDR2 SVGAGI. Trimming cost V 6 bases and J 2 bases, with 16 bases left between them. The CDR3 sequence is CASSLQWAGQETQYF. CDR3 nucleotide sequence: TGTGCCAGCAGCCTACAGTGGGCAGGTCAAGAGACCCAGTACTTC.

The chain links TRBV7-3 to TRBJ2-1, with 9 nucleotides matching TRBD2. CDR1 SGHTA and CDR2 FQGTGA come from the germline V gene. This CDR3 is 15 amino acids long. V trimming: 1 base; J trimming: 4 bases; junction bases outside the gene matches: 2. As DNA, the CDR3 is TGTGCCAGCAGCTTAAAAAGCGGGGGGTACAATGAGCAGTTCTTC. Translated: CASSLKSGGYNEQFF.

The J gene is TRBJ2-3, the V gene TRBV5-8, with 9 bases aligning to TRBD2. V shed 0 bases and J 6 bases; nucleotides not matched to a gene: 2. Germline values: CDR1 SGHTS, CDR2 YDEGEE. This CDR3 has 14 residues. The CDR3 sequence: CASSLGGGADTQYF. The CDR3 DNA follows: TGTGCCAGCAGCTTGGGCGGGGGGGCCGATACGCAGTATTTT.

A single count supports this clone. V and J are TRBV4-2 and TRBJ2-2; D could derive from TRBD1 or TRBD2 (5 bases each). Germline CDR1 is LGHNA and CDR2 is YNFKEQ. There are 14 residues in the CDR3. V was shortened by 0 bases and J by 7 bases, with 9 bases between the two germline ends. CDR3 sequence reads: CASSQDRAGGELFF. CDR3 nucleotides: TGTGCCAGCAGCCAAGACAGGGCGGGCGGGGAGCTGTTTTTT.

This chain links TRBV19 with TRBJ1-4, with no clear D. Germline V gives CDR1 LNHDA, CDR2 SQIVND (reference sequence). The V end was cut by 4 bases, the J end by 3 bases, with 15 bases between. This CDR3 region has 16 residues. The CDR3: CASSNKGGLANEKLFF. In DNA, the CDR3 is TGTGCCAGTAGTAATAAGGGAGGTTTGGCTAATGAAAAACTGTTTTTT.

The V call is TRBV18, the J call TRBJ2-7; 8 nucleotides match TRBD1. CDR1 and CDR2 (germline): KGHSH, LQKENI. The ends lost 4 bases at V and 3 bases at J; junction bases unmatched: 2. The CDR3 has 13 amino acids. CDR3 nucleotide sequence: TGTGCCAGCTCACAAGGACAGGGCTACGAGCAGTACTTC. It encodes CASSQGQGYEQYF.

This chain joins TRBV5-1 and TRBJ2-6, with D possibly TRBD2 on 6 matching bases. There are 16 residues in the CDR3. Trimming left V 6 bases short and J 2 bases short, with 15 bases between. The germline CDR1 and CDR2 sequences are SGHRS and YFSETQ. The CDR3 region is CASMGGSPAGANVLTF. CDR3 nucleotide sequence: TGCGCCAGCATGGGGGGAAGCCCAGCTGGGGCCAACGTCCTGACTTTC.